This entry describes one T cell receptor (beta chain). Its cognate antigen is unknown. The data stem from a study of T cell responses to AZD1222 COVID-19 vaccine. The CDR3 spans 15 residues. V dropped 3 bases and J dropped 7; count of bases not matched to a gene: 7. The germline V gene encodes CDR1 SGHRS and CDR2 YFSETQ. Data came from immunoSEQ multiplex PCR; TCRdb stores just in-frame clones and leaves some out. The sample has 150,000 to 200,000 clones; approximately 90% are singletons. Findings of the study overall: Close to half of all spike-specific TCRs reportedly target regions of the variants that are unmutated. Only 5 or 6 individuals given AZD1222 were seropositive at baseline. Rises in breadth and depth of Spike-specific TCRs came after two AZD1222 doses. It should be noted that donors were predominantly white British and more often female, and clonal diversity was possibly underestimated.

This chain uses TRBV5-1 with TRBJ2-2, with TRBD2 matching 9 bases. Source: peripheral blood, taken 28 days after the second AZD1222 dose. This sequence was found in an adult who received the AZD1222 COVID-19 vaccine. The chain's CDR3 is CASSWIAGVDGELFF. The CDR3 nucleotides read TGCGCCAGCAGCTGGATAGCGGGAGTCGACGGGGAGCTGTTTTTT. Based on the CDR3 plus reference TRBV5-1 and TRBJ2-2, the full variable domain is KAGVTQTPRYLIKTRGQQVTLSCSPISGHRSVSWYQQTPGQGLQFLFEYFSETQRNKGNFPGRFSGRQFSNSRSEMNVSTLELGDSALYLCASSWIAGVDGELFFGEGSRLTVL.